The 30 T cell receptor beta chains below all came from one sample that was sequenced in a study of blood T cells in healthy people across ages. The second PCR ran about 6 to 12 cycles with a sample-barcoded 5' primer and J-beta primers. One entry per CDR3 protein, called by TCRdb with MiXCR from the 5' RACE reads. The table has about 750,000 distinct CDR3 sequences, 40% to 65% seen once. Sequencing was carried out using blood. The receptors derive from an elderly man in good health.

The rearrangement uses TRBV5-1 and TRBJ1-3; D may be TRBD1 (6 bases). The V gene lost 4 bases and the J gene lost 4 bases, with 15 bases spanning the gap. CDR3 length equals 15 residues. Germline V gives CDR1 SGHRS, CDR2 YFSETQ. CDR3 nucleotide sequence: TGCGCCAGCAGCCGGGGGCCAGGGTCAGGAAACACCATATATTTT. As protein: CASSRGPGSGNTIYF.

Written as DNA, the CDR3 is TGTGCCAGCAGATTAACTAGCGGAGGGGACAATGAGCAGTTCTTC. It encodes CASRLTSGGDNEQFF. The gene calls are TRBV12-3 or TRBV12-4 and TRBJ2-1; 8 bases align to TRBD2. The CDR3 runs to 15 residues. After removal of 6 bases from V and 5 bases from J, the junction contained 9 bases not matched to a gene.

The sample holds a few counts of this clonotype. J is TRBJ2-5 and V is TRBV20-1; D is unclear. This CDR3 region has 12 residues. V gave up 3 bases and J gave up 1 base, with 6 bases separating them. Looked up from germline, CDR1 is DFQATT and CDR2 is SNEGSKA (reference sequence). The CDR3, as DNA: TGCAGTGCTAGGTTTACCCAAGAGACCCAGTACTTC. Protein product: CSARFTQETQYF.

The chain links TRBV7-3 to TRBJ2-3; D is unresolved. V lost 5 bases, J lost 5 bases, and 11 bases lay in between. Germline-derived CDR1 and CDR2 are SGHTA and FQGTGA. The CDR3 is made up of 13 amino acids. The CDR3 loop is CASSHDVEDTQYF. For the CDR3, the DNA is TGTGCCAGCAGCCACGATGTCGAAGATACGCAGTATTTT.

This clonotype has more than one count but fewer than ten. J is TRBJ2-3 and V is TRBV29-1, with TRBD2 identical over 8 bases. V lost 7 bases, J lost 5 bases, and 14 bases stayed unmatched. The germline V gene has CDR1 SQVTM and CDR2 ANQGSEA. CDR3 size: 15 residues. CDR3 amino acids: CSALGGRSYVDTQYF. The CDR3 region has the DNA TGCAGCGCTCTGGGCGGGAGGTCTTACGTAGATACGCAGTATTTT.

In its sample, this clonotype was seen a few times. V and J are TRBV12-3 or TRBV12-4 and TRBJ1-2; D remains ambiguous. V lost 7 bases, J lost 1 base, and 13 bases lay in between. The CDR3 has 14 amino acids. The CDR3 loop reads CASNDNRGNYGYTF. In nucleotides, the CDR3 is TGTGCCAGCAACGACAATCGGGGTAACTATGGCTACACCTTC.

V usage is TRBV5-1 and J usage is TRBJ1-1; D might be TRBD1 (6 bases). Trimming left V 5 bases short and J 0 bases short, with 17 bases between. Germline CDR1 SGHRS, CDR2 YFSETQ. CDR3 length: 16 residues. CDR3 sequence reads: CASSMDSFNMNTEAFF. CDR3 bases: TGCGCCAGCAGTATGGACAGCTTCAACATGAACACTGAAGCTTTCTTT. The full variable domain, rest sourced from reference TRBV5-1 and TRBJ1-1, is KAGVTQTPRYLIKTRGQQVTLSCSPISGHRSVSWYQQTPGQGLQFLFEYFSETQRNKGNFPGRFSGRQFSNSRSEMNVSTLELGDSALYLCASSMDSFNMNTEAFFGQGTRLTVV.

CDR3 bases: TGTGCCAGCAGGACCCGACAGGGGTATAGGTATGGCTACACCTTC. This gives the protein CASRTRQGYRYGYTF. The chain links TRBV6-6 to TRBJ1-2, with 8 positions matching TRBD1. Germline CDR1 MNHNY, CDR2 SVGAGI (reference sequence). The trim removed 6 bases at V and 5 bases at J, leaving 11 bases unmatched. The CDR3 runs to 15 residues.

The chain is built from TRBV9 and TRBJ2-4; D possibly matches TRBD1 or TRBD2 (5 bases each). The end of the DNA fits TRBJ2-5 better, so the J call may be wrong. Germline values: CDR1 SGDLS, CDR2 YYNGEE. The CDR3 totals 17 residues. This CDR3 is CASSVDPSGGAQETQYF. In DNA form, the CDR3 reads TGTGCCAGCAGCGTAGATCCGAGCGGTGGGGCCCAAGAGACCCAGTACTTC.

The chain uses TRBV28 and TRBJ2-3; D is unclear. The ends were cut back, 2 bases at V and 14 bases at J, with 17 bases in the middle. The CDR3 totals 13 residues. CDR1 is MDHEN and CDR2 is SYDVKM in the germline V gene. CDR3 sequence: CASSLKGRRYAYF. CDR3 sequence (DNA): TGTGCCAGCAGTTTAAAGGGAAGAAGATACGCGTATTTT.

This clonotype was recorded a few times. This chain's CDR3 is CSARLDVDSPYQPQHF. CDR3 nucleotide sequence: TGCAGTGCTAGACTGGATGTGGACAGTCCATATCAGCCCCAGCATTTT. The chain couples TRBV20-1 to TRBJ1-5; D may be TRBD1 (6 bases). CDR3 size: 16 residues. Looked up from germline, CDR1 is DFQATT and CDR2 is SNEGSKA (reference sequence). The V and J ends lost 2 bases and 5 bases respectively, with 19 bases between them.

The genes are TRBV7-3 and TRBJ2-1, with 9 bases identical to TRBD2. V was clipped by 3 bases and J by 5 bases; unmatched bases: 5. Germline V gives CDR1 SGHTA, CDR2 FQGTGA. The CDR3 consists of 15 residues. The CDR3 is CASSLDLAGNNEQFF. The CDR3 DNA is TGTGCCAGCAGCTTGGACCTAGCGGGGAACAATGAGCAGTTCTTC.

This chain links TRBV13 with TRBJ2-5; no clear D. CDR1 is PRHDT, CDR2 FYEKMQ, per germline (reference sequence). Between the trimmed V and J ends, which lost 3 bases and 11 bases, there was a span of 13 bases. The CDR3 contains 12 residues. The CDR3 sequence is CASSLISDRQYF. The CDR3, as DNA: TGTGCCAGCAGCTTGATTTCCGACCGGCAGTACTTC.

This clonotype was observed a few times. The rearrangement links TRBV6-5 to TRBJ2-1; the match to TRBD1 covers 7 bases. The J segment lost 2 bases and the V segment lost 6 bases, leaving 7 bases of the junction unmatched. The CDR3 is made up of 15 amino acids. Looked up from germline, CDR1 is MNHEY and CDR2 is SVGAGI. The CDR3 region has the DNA TGTGCCAGCAGGGCTTCAGGGGGAGCCTACAATGAGCAGTTCTTC. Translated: CASRASGGAYNEQFF.

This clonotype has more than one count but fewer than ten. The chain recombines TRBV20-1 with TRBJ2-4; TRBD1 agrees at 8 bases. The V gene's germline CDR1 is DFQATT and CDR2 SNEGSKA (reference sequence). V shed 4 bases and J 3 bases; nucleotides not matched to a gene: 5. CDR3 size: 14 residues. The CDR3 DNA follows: TGCAGTGCTAAGGGACAGGTCTTCAAAAACATTCAGTACTTC. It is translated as CSAKGQVFKNIQYF.

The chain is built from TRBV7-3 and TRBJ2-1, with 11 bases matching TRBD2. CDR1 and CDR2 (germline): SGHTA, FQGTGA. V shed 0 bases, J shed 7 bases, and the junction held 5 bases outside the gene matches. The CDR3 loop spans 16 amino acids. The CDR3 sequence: CASSLTATSGTNEQFF. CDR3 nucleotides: TGTGCCAGCAGCTTAACGGCGACTAGCGGGACGAATGAGCAGTTCTTC.

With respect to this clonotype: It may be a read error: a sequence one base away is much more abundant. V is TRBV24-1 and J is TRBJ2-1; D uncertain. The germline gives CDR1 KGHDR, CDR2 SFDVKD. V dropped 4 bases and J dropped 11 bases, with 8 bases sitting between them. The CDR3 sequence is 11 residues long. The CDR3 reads CATSDGFKQFF. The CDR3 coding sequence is TGTGCCACCAGTGACGGATTTAAGCAGTTCTTC.

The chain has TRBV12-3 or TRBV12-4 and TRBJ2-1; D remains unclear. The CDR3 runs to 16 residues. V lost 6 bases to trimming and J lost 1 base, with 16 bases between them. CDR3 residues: CASSRGSWTSYNEQFF. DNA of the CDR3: TGTGCCAGCAGCCGAGGTTCCTGGACGTCCTACAATGAGCAGTTCTTC.

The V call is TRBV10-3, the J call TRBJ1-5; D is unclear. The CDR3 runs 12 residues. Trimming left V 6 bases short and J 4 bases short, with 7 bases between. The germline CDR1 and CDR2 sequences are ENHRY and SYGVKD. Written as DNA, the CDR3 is TGTGCCATCAGGGACGGAAATCAGCCCCAGCATTTT. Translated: CAIRDGNQPQHF.

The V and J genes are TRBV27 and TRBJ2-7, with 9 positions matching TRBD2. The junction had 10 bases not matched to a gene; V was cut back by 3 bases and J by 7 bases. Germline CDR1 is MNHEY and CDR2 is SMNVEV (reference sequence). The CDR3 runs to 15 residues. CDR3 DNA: TGTGCCAGCAGTTTTAGGCTAGCGGGGACGAATGAGCAGTACTTC. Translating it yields CASSFRLAGTNEQYF.

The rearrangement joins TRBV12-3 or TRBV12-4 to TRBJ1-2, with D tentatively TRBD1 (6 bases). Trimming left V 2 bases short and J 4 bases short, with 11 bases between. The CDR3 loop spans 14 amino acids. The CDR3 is CASSLPPGAYGYTF. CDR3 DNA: TGTGCCAGCAGTTTACCCCCAGGGGCCTATGGCTACACCTTC.

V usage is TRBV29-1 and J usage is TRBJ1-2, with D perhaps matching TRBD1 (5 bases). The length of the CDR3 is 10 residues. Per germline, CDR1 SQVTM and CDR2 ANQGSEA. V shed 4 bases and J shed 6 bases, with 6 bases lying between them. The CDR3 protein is CSVAQDGYTF. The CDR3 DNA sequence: TGCAGCGTTGCACAGGATGGCTACACCTTC.

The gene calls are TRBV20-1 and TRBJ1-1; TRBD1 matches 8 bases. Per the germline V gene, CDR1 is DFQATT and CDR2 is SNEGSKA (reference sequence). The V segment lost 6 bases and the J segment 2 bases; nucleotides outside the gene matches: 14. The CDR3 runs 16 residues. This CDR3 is CSAYDRGKLPNTEAFF. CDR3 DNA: TGCAGTGCCTATGACAGGGGAAAGTTGCCCAACACTGAAGCTTTCTTT.

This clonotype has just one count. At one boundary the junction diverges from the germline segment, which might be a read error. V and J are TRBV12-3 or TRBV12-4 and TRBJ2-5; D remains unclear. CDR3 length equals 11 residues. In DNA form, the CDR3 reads TGTGCCGGCAGCCGCCTAGAGGCCCAGTACTTC. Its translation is CAGSRLEAQYF.

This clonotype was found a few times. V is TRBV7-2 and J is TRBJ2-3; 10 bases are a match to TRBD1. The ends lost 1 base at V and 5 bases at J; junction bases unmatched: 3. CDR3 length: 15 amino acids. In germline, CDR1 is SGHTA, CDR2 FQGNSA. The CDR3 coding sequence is TGTGCCAGCAGCTTAGGGACAGGGGGAGGAGATACGCAGTATTTT. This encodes CASSLGTGGGDTQYF. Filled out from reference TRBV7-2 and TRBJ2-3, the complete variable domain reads GAGVSQSPSNKVTEKGKDVELRCDPISGHTALYWYRQSLGQGLEFLIYFQGNSAPDKSGLPSDRFSAERTGGSVSTLTIQRTQQEDSAVYLCASSLGTGGGDTQYFGPGTRLTVL.

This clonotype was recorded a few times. Written as DNA, the CDR3 is TGCGCCAGCAGAACAGGGGGCTCGGCTAATGAAAAACTGTTTTTT. This encodes CASRTGGSANEKLFF. This rearrangement joins TRBV5-1 to TRBJ1-4; 9 bases are shared with TRBD1. Germline V CDR1 and CDR2: SGHRS, YFSETQ. V was clipped by 5 bases and J by 3 bases; unmatched bases: 5. The CDR3 is 15 residues long.

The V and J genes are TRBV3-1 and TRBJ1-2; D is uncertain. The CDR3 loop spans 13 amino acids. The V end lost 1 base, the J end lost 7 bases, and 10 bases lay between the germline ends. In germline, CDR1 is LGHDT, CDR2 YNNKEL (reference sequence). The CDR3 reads CASSQVRFGGYTF. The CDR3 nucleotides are TGTGCCAGCAGCCAAGTGCGGTTTGGTGGCTACACCTTC.

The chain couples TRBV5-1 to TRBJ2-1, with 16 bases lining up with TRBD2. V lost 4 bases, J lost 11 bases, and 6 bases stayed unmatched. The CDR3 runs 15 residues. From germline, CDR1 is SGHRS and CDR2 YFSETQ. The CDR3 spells CASSPGLAGGGKQFF. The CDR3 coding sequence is TGCGCCAGCAGCCCGGGACTAGCGGGAGGGGGTAAGCAGTTCTTC.

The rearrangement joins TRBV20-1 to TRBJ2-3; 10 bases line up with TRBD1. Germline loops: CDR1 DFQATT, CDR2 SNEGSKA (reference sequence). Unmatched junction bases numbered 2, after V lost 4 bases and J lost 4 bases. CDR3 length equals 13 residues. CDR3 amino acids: CSATGTGADTQYF. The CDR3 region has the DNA TGCAGTGCTACTGGGACAGGGGCAGATACGCAGTATTTT.

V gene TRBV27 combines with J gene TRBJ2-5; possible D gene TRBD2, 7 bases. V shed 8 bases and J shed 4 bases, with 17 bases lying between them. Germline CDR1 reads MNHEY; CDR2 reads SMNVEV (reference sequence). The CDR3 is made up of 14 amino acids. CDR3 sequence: CASRSGGLGETQYF. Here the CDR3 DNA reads TGTGCCAGCCGGTCGGGGGGCTTAGGAGAGACCCAGTACTTC.